This paragraph covers one T cell receptor beta chain sequence. Its target is not known. The length of the CDR3 is 16 residues. CDR1 is SQVTM, CDR2 ANQGSEA, per germline. This sample was included in a study of T cells expressing NK-cell markers. Turning to the study itself: Among eight sequenced donors, seven carried HCMV seropositivity while one was seronegative. Broader study findings: The share of CD8+ T cells held by dominant NKG2C+ clonotypes was about 1.0-7.5% in over 5 donors.

The cDNA for TCR beta came from 5'RACE template switching with UMIs. TCRdb reprocessed the 5' RACE reads and reports one entry per CDR3 protein, with no DNA. Its table records about 450,000 distinct CDR3 sequences. This receptor was taken from a woman aged 18-69 years in good health. The sequenced sample consisted of blood T cells: a sorted CD56 or NKG2C T cell subset, CD4+ or CD8+ T cells, or bulk PBMC T cells (not recorded which). V is TRBV29-1 and J is TRBJ2-1; TCRdb returns TRBD2, unconfirmable since there is no DNA. The CDR3 is CSVEGPGLAGGNEQFF.